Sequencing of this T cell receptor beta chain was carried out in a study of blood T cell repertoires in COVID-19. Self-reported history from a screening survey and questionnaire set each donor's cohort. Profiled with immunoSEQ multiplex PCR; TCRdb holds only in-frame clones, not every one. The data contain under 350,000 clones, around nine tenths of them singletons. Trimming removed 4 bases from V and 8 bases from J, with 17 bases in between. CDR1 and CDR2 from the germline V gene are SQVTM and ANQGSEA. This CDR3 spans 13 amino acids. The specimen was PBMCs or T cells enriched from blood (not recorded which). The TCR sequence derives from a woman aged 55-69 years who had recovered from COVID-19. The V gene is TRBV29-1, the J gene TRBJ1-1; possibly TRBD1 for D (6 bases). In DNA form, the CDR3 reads TGCAGCGTTGCCTCGGGGGGCACATCCGAAGCTTTCTTT. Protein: CSVASGGTSEAFF.